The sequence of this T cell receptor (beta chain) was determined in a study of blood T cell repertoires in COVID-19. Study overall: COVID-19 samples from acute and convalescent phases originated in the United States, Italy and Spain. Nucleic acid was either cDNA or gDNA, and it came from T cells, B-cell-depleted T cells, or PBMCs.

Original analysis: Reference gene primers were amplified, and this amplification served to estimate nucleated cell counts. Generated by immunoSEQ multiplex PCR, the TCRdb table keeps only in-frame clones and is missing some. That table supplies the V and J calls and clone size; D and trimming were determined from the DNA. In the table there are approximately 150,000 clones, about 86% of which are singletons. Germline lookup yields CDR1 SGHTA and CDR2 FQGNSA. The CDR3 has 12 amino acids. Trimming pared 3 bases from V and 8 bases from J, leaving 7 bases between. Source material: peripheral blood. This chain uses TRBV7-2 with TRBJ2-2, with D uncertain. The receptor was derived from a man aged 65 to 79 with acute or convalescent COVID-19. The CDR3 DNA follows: TGTGCCAGCAGCTTGAGGCCTGGGGAGCTGTTTTTT. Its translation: CASSLRPGELFF. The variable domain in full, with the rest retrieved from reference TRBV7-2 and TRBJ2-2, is GAGVSQSPSNKVTEKGKDVELRCDPISGHTALYWYRQSLGQGLEFLIYFQGNSAPDKSGLPSDRFSAERTGGSVSTLTIQRTQQEDSAVYLCASSLRPGELFFGEGSRLTVL.